This T cell receptor (beta chain) stems from a study of response to subunit inactivated influenza vaccine. From germline, CDR1 is SNHLY and CDR2 FYNNEI. Trimming removed 7 bases from V and 7 bases from J, with 13 bases in between. This CDR3 comprises 12 residues. TCRdb reprocessed the RT-PCR reads via MiXCR and lists one record per CDR3 protein. The repertoire holds about 650,000 distinct CDR3 sequences, with roughly 14% as singletons. This clonotype was observed a handful of times. The antigen is undetermined. General observations from the study: Each seasonal influenza vaccination, the authors suggested, recruits few new T cells.

The specimen was PBMCs from blood, collected 11 to 12 days after vaccination. This sequence joins TRBV2 and TRBJ1-1; maybe TRBD1 (6 bases). The origin of this receptor is a man aged 50 or older who received an inactivated influenza vaccine. As DNA, the CDR3 is TGTGCCAGCACCGGACAGTTAATTGAAGCTTTCTTT. Translating it yields CASTGQLIEAFF.